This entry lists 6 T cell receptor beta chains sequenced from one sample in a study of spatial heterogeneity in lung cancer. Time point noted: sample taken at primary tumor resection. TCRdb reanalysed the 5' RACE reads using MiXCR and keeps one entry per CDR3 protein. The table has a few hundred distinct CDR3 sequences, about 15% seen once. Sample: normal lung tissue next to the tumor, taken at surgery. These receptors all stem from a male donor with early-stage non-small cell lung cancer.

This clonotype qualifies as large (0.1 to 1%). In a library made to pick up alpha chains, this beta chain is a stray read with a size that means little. The CDR3 region has the DNA TGTGCCAGCAGTCTCGACGGGGTTTCCTACGAGCAGTACTTC. This codes for CASSLDGVSYEQYF. The chain combines TRBV28 with TRBJ2-7; D possibly corresponds to TRBD2 (5 bases). This CDR3 region has 14 residues. Germline V gene lookup returns CDR1 MDHEN and CDR2 SYDVKM. Trimming pared 5 bases from V and 1 base from J, leaving 12 bases between.

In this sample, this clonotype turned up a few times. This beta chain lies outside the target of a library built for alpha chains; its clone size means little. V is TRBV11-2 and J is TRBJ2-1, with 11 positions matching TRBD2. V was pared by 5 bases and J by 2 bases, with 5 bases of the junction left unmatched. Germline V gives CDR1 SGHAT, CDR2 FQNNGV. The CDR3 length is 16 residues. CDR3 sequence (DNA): TGTGCCAGCAGCGACAGTAGCGGGGGGGCCTACAATGAGCAGTTCTTC. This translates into CASSDSSGGAYNEQFF.

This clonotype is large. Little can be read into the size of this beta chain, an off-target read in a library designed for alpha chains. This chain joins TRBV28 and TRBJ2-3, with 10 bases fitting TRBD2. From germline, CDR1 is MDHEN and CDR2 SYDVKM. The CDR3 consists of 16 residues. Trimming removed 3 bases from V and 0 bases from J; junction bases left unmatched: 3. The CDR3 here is CASSLIAGGSTDTQYF. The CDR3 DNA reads TGTGCCAGCAGTTTGATAGCGGGGGGAAGCACAGATACGCAGTATTTT. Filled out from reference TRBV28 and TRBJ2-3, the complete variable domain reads DVKVTQSSRYLVKRTGEKVFLECVQDMDHENMFWYRQDPGLGLRLIYFSYDVKMKEKGDIPEGYSVSREKKERFSLILESASTNQTSMYLCASSLIAGGSTDTQYFGPGTRLTVL.

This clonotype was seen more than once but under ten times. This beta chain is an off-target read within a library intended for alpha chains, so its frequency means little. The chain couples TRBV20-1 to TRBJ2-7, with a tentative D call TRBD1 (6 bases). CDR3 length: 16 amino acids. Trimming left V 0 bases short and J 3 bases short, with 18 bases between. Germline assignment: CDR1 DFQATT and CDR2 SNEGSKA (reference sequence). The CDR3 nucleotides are TGCAGTGCTAGAGATTTCACAGGGAAGGTTTTCTACGAGCAGTACTTC. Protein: CSARDFTGKVFYEQYF.

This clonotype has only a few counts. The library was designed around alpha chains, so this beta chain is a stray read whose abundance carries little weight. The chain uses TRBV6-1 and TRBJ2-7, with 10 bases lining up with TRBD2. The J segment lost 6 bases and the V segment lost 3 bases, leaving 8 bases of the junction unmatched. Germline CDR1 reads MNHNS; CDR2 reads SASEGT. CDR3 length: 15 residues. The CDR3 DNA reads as TGTGCCAGCAGTGATTTAGCGGGGGGATACTCCGAGCAGTACTTC. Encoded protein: CASSDLAGGYSEQYF.

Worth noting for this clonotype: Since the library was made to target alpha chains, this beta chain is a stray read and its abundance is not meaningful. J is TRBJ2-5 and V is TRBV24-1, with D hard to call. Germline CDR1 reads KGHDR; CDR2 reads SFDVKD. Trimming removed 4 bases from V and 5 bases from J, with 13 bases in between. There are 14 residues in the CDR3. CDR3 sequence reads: CATSEAEPTETQYF. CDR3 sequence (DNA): TGTGCCACCAGTGAGGCGGAACCTACGGAGACCCAGTACTTC.